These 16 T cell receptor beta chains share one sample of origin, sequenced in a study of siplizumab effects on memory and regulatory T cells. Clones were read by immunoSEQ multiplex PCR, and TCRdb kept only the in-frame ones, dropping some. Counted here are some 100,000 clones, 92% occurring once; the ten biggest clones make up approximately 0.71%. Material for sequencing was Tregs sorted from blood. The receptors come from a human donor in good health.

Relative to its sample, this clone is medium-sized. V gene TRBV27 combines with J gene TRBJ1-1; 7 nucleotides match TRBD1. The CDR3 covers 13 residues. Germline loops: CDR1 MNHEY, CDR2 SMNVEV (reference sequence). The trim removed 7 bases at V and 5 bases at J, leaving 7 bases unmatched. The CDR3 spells CASTGGAWTEAFF. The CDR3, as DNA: TGTGCCAGCACAGGGGGGGCCTGGACTGAAGCTTTCTTT.

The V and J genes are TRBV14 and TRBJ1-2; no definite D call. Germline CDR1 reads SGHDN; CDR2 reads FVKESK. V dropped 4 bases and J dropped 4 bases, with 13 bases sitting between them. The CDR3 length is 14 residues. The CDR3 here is CASSPIGRIYGYTF. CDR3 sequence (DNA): TGTGCCAGCAGCCCCATCGGACGGATCTATGGCTACACCTTC.

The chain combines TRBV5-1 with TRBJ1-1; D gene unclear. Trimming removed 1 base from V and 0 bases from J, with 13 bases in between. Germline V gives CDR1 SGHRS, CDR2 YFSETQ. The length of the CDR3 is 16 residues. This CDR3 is CASSLQGLRMNTEAFF. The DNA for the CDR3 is TGCGCCAGCAGCTTGCAAGGTCTACGGATGAACACTGAAGCTTTCTTT.

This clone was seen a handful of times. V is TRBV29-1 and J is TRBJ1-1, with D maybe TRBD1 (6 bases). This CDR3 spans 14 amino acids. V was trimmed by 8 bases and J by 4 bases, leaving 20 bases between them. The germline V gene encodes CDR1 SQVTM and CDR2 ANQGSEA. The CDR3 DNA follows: TGCAGCTACCAGGGGCTTTATGTGGGCACTGAAGCTTTCTTT. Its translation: CSYQGLYVGTEAFF.

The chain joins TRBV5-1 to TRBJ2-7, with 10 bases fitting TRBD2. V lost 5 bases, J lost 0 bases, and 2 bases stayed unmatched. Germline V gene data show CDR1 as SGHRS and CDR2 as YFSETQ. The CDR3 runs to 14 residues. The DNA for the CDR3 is TGCGCCAGCAGATGGACTAGCGGCTCCTACGAGCAGTACTTC. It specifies CASRWTSGSYEQYF.

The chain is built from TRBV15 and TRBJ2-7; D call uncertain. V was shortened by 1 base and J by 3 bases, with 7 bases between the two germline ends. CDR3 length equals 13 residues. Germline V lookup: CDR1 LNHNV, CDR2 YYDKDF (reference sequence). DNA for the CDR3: TGTGCCACCAGCAGAGGGACCGGCTACGAGCAGTACTTC. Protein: CATSRGTGYEQYF.

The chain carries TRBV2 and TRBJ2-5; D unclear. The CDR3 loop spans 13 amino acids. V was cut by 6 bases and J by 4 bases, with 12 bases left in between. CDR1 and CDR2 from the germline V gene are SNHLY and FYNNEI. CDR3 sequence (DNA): TGTGCCAGCAGAACTTTAGTAGGAGAGACCCAGTACTTC. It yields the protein CASRTLVGETQYF.

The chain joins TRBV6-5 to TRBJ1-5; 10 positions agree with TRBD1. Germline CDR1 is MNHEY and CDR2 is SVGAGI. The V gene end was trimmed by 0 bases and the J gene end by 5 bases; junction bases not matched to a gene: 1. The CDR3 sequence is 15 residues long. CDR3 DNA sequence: TGTGCCAGCAGTTACTCCGGGACAGGGGATCAGCCCCAGCATTTT. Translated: CASSYSGTGDQPQHF.

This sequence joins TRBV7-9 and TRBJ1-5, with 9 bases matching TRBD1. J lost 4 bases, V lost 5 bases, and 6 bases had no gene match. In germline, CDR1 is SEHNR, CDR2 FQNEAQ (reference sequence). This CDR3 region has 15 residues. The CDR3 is CASSIGTGWNQPQHF. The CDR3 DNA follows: TGTGCCAGCAGCATAGGGACAGGGTGGAATCAGCCCCAGCATTTT.

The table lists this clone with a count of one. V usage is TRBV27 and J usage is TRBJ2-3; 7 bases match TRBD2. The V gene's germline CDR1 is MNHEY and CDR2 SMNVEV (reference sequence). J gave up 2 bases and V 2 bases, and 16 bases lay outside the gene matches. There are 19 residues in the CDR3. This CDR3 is CASSLRWGVGLADTDTQYF. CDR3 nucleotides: TGTGCCAGCAGTTTAAGGTGGGGGGTAGGGCTAGCGGACACAGATACGCAGTATTTT.

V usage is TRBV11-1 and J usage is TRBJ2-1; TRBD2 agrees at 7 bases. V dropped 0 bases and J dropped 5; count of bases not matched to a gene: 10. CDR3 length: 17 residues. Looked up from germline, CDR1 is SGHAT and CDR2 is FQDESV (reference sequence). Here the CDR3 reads CASSLALGSAGNNEQFF. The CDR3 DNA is TGTGCCAGCAGCTTAGCTCTTGGTTCAGCGGGAAACAATGAGCAGTTCTTC.

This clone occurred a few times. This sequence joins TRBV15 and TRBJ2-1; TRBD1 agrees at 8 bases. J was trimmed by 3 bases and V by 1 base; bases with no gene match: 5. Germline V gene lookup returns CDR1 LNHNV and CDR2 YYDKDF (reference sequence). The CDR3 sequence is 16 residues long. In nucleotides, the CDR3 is TGTGCCACCAGCAGAGCCGGGACAGGCAACTACAATGAGCAGTTCTTC. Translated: CATSRAGTGNYNEQFF.

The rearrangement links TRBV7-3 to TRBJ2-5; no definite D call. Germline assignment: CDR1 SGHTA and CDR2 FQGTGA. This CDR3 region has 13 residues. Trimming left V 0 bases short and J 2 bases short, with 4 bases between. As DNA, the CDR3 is TGTGCCAGCAGCTTAACTCGGCAAGAGACCCAGTACTTC. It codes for CASSLTRQETQYF.

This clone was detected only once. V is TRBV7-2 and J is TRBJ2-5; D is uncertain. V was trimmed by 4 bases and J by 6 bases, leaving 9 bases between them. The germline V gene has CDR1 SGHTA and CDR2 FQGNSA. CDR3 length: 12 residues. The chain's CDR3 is CASSSYGKTQYF. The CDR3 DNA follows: TGTGCCAGCAGCTCCTACGGAAAGACCCAGTACTTC.

As DNA, the CDR3 is TGTGCCAGCAGCCACGAGGGTGGAACGTATCCCTACGAGCAGTACTTC. Translating gives CASSHEGGTYPYEQYF. This chain uses TRBV14 with TRBJ2-7, with D perhaps TRBD2 (5 bases). The CDR3 runs 16 residues. V gave up 3 bases and J gave up 2 bases, with 17 bases separating them. Looked up from germline, CDR1 is SGHDN and CDR2 is FVKESK.

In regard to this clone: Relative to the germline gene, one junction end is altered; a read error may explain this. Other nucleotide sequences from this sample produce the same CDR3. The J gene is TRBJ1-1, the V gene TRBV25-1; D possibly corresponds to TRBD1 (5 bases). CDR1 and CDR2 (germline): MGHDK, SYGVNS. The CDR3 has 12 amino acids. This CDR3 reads CASSPDSTEAFF. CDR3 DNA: TGTGCCAGCAGCCCAGACAGCACTGAAGCCTTCTTT.